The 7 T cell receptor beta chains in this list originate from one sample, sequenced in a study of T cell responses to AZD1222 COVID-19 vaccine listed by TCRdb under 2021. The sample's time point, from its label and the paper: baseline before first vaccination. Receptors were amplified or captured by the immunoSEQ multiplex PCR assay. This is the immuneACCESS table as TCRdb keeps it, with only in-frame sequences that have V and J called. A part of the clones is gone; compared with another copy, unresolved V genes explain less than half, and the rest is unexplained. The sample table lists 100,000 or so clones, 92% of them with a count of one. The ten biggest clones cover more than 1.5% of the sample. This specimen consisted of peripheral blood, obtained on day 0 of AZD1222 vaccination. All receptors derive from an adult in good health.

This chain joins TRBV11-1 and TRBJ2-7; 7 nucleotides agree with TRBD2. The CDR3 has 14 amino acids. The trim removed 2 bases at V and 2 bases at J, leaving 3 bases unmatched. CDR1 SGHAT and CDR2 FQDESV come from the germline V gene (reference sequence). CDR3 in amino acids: CASSLKGLPYEQYF. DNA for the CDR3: TGTGCCAGCAGCTTAAAGGGACTACCCTACGAGCAGTACTTC.

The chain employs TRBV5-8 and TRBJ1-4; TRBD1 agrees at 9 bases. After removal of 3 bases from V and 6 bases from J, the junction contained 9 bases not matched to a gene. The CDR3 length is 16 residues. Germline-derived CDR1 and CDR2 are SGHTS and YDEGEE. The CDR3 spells CASSSNPGTGHEKLFF. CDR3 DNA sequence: TGTGCCAGCAGCTCCAATCCCGGGACAGGGCATGAAAAACTGTTTTTT.

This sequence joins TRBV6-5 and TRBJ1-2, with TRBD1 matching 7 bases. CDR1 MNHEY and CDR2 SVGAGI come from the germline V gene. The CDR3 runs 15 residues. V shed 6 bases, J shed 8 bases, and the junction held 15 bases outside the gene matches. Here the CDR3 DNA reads TGTGCCAGCAGCTGGGACAGCGGGGAGATTTGGGGCTACACCTTC. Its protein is CASSWDSGEIWGYTF.

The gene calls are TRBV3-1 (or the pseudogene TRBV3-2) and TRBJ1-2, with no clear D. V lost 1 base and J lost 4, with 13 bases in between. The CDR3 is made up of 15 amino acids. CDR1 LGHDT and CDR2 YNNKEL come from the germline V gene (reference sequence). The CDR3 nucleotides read TGTGCCAGCAGCCAAGGAGCCGGGGATCTCTATGGCTACACCTTC. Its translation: CASSQGAGDLYGYTF.

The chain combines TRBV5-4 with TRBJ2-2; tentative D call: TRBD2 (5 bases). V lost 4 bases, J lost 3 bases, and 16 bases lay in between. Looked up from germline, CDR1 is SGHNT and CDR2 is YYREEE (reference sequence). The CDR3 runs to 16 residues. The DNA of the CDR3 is TGTGCCAGCAGCCGCGACCCCACTAGGGACACCGGGGAGCTGTTTTTT. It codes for CASSRDPTRDTGELFF. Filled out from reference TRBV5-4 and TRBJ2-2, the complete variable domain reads ETGVTQSPTHLIKTRGQQVTLRCSSQSGHNTVSWYQQALGQGPQFIFQYYREEENGRGNFPPRFSGLQFPNYSSELNVNALELDDSALYLCASSRDPTRDTGELFFGEGSRLTVL.

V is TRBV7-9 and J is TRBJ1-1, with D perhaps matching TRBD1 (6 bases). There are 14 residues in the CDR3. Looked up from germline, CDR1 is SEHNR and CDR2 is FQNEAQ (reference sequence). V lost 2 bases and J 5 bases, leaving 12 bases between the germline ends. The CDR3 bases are TGTGCCAGCAGCTTAACGGGGGCTGAGACTGAAGCTTTCTTT. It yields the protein CASSLTGAETEAFF.

CDR3 sequence reads: CASSVATTNTGELFF. CDR3 sequence (DNA): TGTGCCAGCAGCGTAGCTACTACGAACACCGGGGAGCTGTTTTTT. V usage is TRBV9 and J usage is TRBJ2-2; D gene uncertain. Per germline, CDR1 SGDLS and CDR2 YYNGEE. The CDR3 has 15 residues. The ends were cut back, 0 bases at V and 0 bases at J, with 6 bases in the middle.